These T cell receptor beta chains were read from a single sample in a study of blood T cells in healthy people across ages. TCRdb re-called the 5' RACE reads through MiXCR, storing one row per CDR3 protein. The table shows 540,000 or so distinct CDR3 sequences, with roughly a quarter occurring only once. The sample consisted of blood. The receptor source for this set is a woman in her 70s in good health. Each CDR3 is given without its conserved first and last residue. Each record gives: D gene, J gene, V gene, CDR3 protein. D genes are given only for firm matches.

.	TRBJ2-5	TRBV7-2	ASSLNAGGQETQY
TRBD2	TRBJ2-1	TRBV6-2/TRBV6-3	ASSSVLAGALPDNEQF
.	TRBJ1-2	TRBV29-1	SVEEGGYGYT
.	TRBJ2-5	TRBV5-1	ASSLDILQETQY
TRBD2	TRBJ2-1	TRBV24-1	ATSDPSGGFYNEQF
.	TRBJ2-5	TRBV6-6	ASSLGPARGTQY
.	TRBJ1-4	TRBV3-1	ASSPLVQGGKLF
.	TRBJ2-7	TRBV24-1	ATSGTAPNDEQY
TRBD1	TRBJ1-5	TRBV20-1	SAGGRGGAMWSNQPQH
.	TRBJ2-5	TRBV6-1	ASSDAGRNLKETQY
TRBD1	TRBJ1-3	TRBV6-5	ASKDRGEGNTIH
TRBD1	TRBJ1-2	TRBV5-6	ASSLGQGLHGYT
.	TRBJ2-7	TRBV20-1	SALHGQLL
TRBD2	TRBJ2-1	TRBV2	ASSDPGTSGGAYEQF
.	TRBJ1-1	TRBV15	ATSRPRVDTEAF
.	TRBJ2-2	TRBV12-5	ASGEGSVTGELF
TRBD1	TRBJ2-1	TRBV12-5	ASGTGQGANGEQF
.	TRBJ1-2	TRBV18	ASSPSGAARNYGYT
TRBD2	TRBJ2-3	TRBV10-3	AISEFRTSGGTVTDAQY
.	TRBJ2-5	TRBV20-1	SVELGETQY
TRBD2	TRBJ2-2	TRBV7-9	ASSPVGRDTGELF
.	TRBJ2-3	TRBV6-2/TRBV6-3	ASSSAIQGLRDTQY
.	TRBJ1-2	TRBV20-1	SAIHNYGYT
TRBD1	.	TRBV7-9	ASSARGRAYEQY
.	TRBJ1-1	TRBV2	ASRNQVNTEAF
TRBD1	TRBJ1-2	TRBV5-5	ASSLRQGDNSGYT
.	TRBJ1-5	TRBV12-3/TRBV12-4	ASSFYRDNQPQH
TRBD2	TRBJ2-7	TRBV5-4	ASSLSGGAGGYEQY
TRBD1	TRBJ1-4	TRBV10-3	AISPGTGENEKLF
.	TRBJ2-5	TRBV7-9	ASSAGGSTETQY
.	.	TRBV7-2	ASSFAGGGQQF
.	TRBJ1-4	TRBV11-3	ASSSEGEKLF
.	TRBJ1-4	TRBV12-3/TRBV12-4	ASTPNREKLF
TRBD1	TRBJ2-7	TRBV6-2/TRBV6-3	ASSGDRSFYEQY
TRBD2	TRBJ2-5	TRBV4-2	ASSQGTSGVETQY
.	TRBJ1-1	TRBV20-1	SAMQARNAEAF
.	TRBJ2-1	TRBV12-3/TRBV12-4	ASSLDYLARPHNEQF
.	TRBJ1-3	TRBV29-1	SVFGSASGNTIY
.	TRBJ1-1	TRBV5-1	ASSPGGFAEAF
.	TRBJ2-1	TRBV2	ASSEVSEVNEQF
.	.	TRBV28	ASSSPLVGRAGEQY
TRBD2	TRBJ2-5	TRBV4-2	ASSHRLAGEGAETQY
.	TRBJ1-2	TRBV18	ASSPSDSSYGYT
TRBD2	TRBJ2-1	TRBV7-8	ASRSTGGPGSYNEQF
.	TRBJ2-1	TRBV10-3	ATGGRVSYNEQF
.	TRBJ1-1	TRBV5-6	ASSPVLQNRDAF
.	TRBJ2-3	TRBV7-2	ASSFGVANTDTQY
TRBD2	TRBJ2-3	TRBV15	ATSRAGTRGDTQY
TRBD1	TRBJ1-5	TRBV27	ASRRTGHYSNQPQH
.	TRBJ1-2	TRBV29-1	SVDGQLANYGYT
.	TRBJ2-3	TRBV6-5	ASSYQGGPADTQY
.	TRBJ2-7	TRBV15	ATSRGLGTKRYEQY
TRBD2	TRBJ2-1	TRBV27	ASSSLAGGRGEQF
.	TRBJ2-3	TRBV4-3	ASSQVVRTDTQY
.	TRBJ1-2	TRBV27	ASGTGTYGYT